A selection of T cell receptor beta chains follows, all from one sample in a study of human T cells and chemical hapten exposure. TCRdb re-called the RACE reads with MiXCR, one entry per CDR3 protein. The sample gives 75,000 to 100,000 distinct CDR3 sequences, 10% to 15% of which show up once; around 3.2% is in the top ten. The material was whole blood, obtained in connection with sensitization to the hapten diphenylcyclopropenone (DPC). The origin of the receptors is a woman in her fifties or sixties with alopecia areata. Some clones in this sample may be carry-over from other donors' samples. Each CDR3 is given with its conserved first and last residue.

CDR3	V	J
CASSFTVRPEDTQYF	TRBV7-8	TRBJ2-3
CASSPTGGGGQPQHF	TRBV2	TRBJ1-5
CASSDRGSGGYNEQFF	TRBV7-3	TRBJ2-1
CSVDQDRGAAGYGYTF	TRBV29-1	TRBJ1-2
CASSLRGVTAEAFF	TRBV7-9	TRBJ1-1
CASSLLATRYNEQFF	TRBV4-1	TRBJ2-1
CASSADRISPLHF	TRBV13	TRBJ1-6
CASSLEANQPQHF	TRBV7-6	TRBJ1-5
CASSKGLAGQETQYF	TRBV11-1	TRBJ2-5
CSARGLTDGGNTEAFF	TRBV20-1	TRBJ1-1
CAWSSGANTGELFF	TRBV30	TRBJ2-2
CAGQTRNYEQYF	TRBV2	TRBJ2-7
CASSPTINSLRNGYTF	TRBV3-1	TRBJ1-2
CASSFGGGPDTGELFF	TRBV28	TRBJ2-2
CACPGEYNEQFF	TRBV2	TRBJ2-1
CASSMVFSDTQYF	TRBV19	TRBJ2-3
CAWKTDFNYGYTF	TRBV30	TRBJ1-2
CAWSVGLEQRVYTEAFF	TRBV30	TRBJ1-1
CASSETRHLWDHEQYF	TRBV2	TRBJ2-7
CASSPRGNNSPLHF	TRBV3-1	TRBJ1-6
CAWSVGTAGNTIYF	TRBV30	TRBJ1-3
CARSDYNEQFF	TRBV30	TRBJ2-1
CASSYSNRIYEQYF	TRBV6-2/TRBV6-3	TRBJ2-7
CASSELAGATDTQYF	TRBV6-1	TRBJ2-3
CSGTGATQETQYF	TRBV29-1	TRBJ2-5
CASSPLYGGPNTEAFF	TRBV18	TRBJ1-1
CATYPDLEGVPNYGYTF	TRBV12-3/TRBV12-4	TRBJ1-2
CASTHPLSAGVSPEAFF	TRBV6-6	TRBJ1-1